This is a list of T cell receptor beta chains from one sample in a study of shared clonotypes between healthy human individuals. Measured with immunoSEQ multiplex PCR; TCRdb has only the in-frame clones, and not every one. The sample lists some 1 million clones; roughly 80% were seen once. The sample was memory CD4+ T cells sorted from blood. The source of these receptors is a man aged 18 to 30 in good health. Both conserved end residues are part of each CDR3. Each record gives: D gene, V gene, J gene, clone size, CDR3 DNA, CDR3 protein. D genes are given only for firm matches. Size tells how often a clone was seen (once, few, many) or the class of an expanded clone, and some rows leave it out.

>TRBD1|TRBV5-1|TRBJ2-6|-
TGCGCCAGCAGCTTCCAAATCGACAGGGGGCAGTCCGGGGCCAACGTCCTGACTTTC
CASSFQIDRGQSGANVLTF
>TRBD2|TRBV5-1|TRBJ2-3|-
TGCGCCAGCAGCTTGGGCGGGAGTAGGGGCACAGATACGCAGTATTTT
CASSLGGSRGTDTQYF
>-|TRBV30|TRBJ1-5|-
TGTGCCTGGGGGAGAGGGGTTCTTAGCAATCAGCCCCAGCATTTT
CAWGRGVLSNQPQHF
>-|TRBV10-1|TRBJ2-3|-
TGCGCCAGCAGTGCCCGAAAAGGGGGTTACACAGATACGCAGTATTTT
CASSARKGGYTDTQYF
>TRBD1|TRBV4-1|TRBJ2-7|-
TGCGCCAGCAGCCAAGACCCCGGGACAGAGACCTACGAGCAGTACTTC
CASSQDPGTETYEQYF
>TRBD2|TRBV6-1|TRBJ2-1|few
TGTGCCAGCAGTGCTCTGACTAGCGGATACAATGAGCAGTTCTTC
CASSALTSGYNEQFF
>-|TRBV4-2|TRBJ1-6|-
TGTGCCAGCAGCCATATTCGAGGGGGTTACATTGAGGGCTATAATTCACCCCTCCACTTT
CASSHIRGGYIEGYNSPLHF
>TRBD2|TRBV9|TRBJ2-1|-
TGTGCCAGCAGCGCGGGGACTAGCGGGGTCCAGGGGAATGAGCAGTTCTTC
CASSAGTSGVQGNEQFF
>-|TRBV10-1|TRBJ2-7|-
TGCGCCAGCAGCAGCGGACGGTTCCTCTCCTACGAGCAGTACTTC
CASSSGRFLSYEQYF
>-|TRBV11-1|TRBJ2-2|-
TGTGCCAGCAGCAAAGGATTCGCTTCTACCGGGGAGCTGTTTTTT
CASSKGFASTGELFF
>-|TRBV9|TRBJ1-4|-
TGTGCCAGCAGCTTAGGGGCTGTAAATGAAAAACTGTTTTTT
CASSLGAVNEKLFF
>-|TRBV2|TRBJ2-5|-
TGTGCCAGCAGATACAGGGTTGAGACCCAGTACTTC
CASRYRVETQYF
>-|TRBV2|TRBJ2-3|-
TGTGCCAGCAGTCCCGTGCCGGGAGTTTTTGTCTCAGATACGCAGTATTTT
CASSPVPGVFVSDTQYF
>TRBD1|TRBV28|TRBJ1-4|once
TGTGCCAGCAGTGGAGGGACAGGGGCTGAAAAACTGTTTTTT
CASSGGTGAEKLFF
>-|TRBV30|TRBJ2-7|-
TGTGCCTGGACCGGACGTTACGAGCAGTACTTC
CAWTGRYEQYF
>TRBD1|TRBV28|TRBJ1-2|once
TGTGCCAGCAGCGGGACAGTCCTCCGGCGTGATGGCTACACCTTC
CASSGTVLRRDGYTF
>-|TRBV6-4|TRBJ2-2|once
TGTGCCAGCAGTGTGAGAGGGGGTACCGGGGAGCTGTTTTTT
CASSVRGGTGELFF
>TRBD1|TRBV7-9|TRBJ1-2|-
TGTGCCAGCAGCGCCGGGACAGGGGGTGAAGGCTACACCTTC
CASSAGTGGEGYTF
>-|TRBV5-4|TRBJ2-7|-
TGTGCCAGCAGCACCCAGACGGGGCCTAGCTCCTACGAGCAGTACTTC
CASSTQTGPSSYEQYF
>TRBD1|TRBV6-5|TRBJ1-6|-
TGTGCCAGCAGGTCCGGTGGACAGGCAGGGTCACCCCTCCACTTT
CASRSGGQAGSPLHF
>TRBD1|TRBV30|TRBJ2-7|-
TGTGCCTGGGAGAGGGGGGACAGGGAGGCCTACGAGCAGTACTTC
CAWERGDREAYEQYF
>TRBD1|TRBV7-9|TRBJ2-7|-
TGTGCCAGCGGACAGGGGCGAGACGAGCAGTACTTC
CASGQGRDEQYF